Sequencing of this T cell receptor (beta chain) was carried out in a study of glioma-infiltrating T cells. This clonotype was counted only a few times. Between the trimmed V and J ends, which lost 2 bases and 0 bases, there was a span of 12 bases. The CDR3 loop spans 16 amino acids. Germline V gene lookup returns CDR1 SGHDT and CDR2 YYEEEE. Amplification of TCR alpha and beta CDR3 regions from RNA used iRepertoire nested multiplex PCR. TCRdb analysed the multiplex PCR reads with MiXCR anew, one entry per CDR3 protein. The sample contains approximately 17,000 distinct CDR3 sequences, 58% of which appear only once.

The TCR originated in a human donor with low-grade glioma or glioblastoma, undergoing nonglioma brain surgery, or in good health (not recorded which). The sequenced material came from glioma tissue, nonneoplastic brain tissue, or PBMCs (not recorded which). This chain uses TRBV5-6 with TRBJ2-1; no reliable D call. The CDR3 reads CASSFRTLSSYNEQFF. The CDR3 nucleotides are TGTGCCAGCAGCTTTCGGACGCTAAGCTCCTACAATGAGCAGTTCTTC.